These 14 T cell receptor beta chains were all obtained from the same sample, sequenced in a study of naive and memory T cell subsets. Notes on the study in general: A few larger clonotypes appeared in naive repertoires, especially CD8, possibly memory cells re-expressing CD45RA.

Which antigens these TCRs recognize remains unknown. Two oligonucleotides, mixed equimolar, formed the beta constant-region primer covering TRBC1 and TRBC2. The ligated cDNA underwent four PCR rounds using SP2 and nested alpha and beta constant-region primers. TCRdb fed the UMI-ligation and nested PCR reads into MiXCR, producing one record per CDR3 protein. In the table there are 150,000 or so distinct CDR3 sequences, about 20% of which are singletons. The source material was naive CD4+ T cells from blood. All receptors come from a human donor in good health.

The genes are TRBV11-2 and TRBJ2-1; 8 bases match TRBD1. Germline CDR1 SGHAT, CDR2 FQNNGV. V shed 4 bases, J shed 8 bases, and the junction held 10 bases outside the gene matches. The CDR3 has 15 residues. The DNA of the CDR3 is TGTGCCAGCAGCTCAGGACAGGGTATGGGAGATGAGCAGTTCTTC. Its protein is CASSSGQGMGDEQFF.

The CDR3 nucleotides read TGTGCCAGCAGTGAGCGCCCCGGCTCCTACAATGAGCAGTTCTTC. Translated: CASSERPGSYNEQFF. The V and J genes are TRBV6-1 and TRBJ2-1, with D hard to call. CDR1 and CDR2 from the germline V gene are MNHNS and SASEGT. V was pared by 3 bases and J by 0 bases, with 9 bases between. The CDR3 runs 15 residues.

The V gene is TRBV27, the J gene TRBJ2-7; either TRBD1 or TRBD2 may supply D (5 bases each). Trimming removed 0 bases from V and 5 bases from J, with 14 bases in between. The V gene's germline CDR1 is MNHEY and CDR2 SMNVEV (reference sequence). The CDR3 contains 15 residues. The CDR3: CASSLSRYGTDEQYF. In DNA form, the CDR3 reads TGTGCCAGCAGTTTATCGAGGTACGGGACGGACGAGCAGTACTTC.

This clonotype appeared a few times. V gene TRBV7-9 combines with J gene TRBJ1-1, with D uncertain. V was pared by 1 base and J by 4 bases, with 7 bases between. CDR3 size: 13 residues. CDR1 and CDR2 (germline): SEHNR, FQNEAQ (reference sequence). Here the CDR3 reads CASSLGAVTEAFF. CDR3 nucleotide sequence: TGTGCCAGCAGCTTAGGGGCAGTCACTGAAGCTTTCTTT.

This clonotype was detected ten times or more. CDR3 nucleotide sequence: TGCGCCAGCAGTCTTATGGTCACAGATACGCAGTATTTT. This translates into CASSLMVTDTQYF. The rearrangement uses TRBV10-2 and TRBJ2-3, with D uncertain. V lost 5 bases to trimming and J lost 2 bases, with 8 bases between them. The CDR3 is 13 residues long. CDR1 is WSHSY, CDR2 SAAADI, per germline.

This clonotype was detected a few times. This rearrangement joins TRBV30 to TRBJ1-2; perhaps TRBD1 as D (5 bases). Germline CDR1 GTSNPN, CDR2 SVGIG (reference sequence). Trimming removed 3 bases from V and 4 bases from J, with 24 bases in between. This CDR3 spans 17 amino acids. The chain's CDR3 is CAWRVARGRDGSYGYTF. The CDR3 DNA sequence: TGTGCCTGGAGGGTGGCCCGGGGACGAGACGGAAGCTATGGCTACACCTTC.

V usage is TRBV3-1 and J usage is TRBJ2-1, with 7 bases lining up with TRBD2. The length of the CDR3 is 12 residues. The germline V gene has CDR1 LGHDT and CDR2 YNNKEL (reference sequence). V lost 4 bases to trimming and J lost 7 bases; unmatched junction nucleotides: 1. This CDR3 is CASSRSGNEQFF. CDR3 coding DNA: TGTGCCAGCAGCCGTAGCGGGAATGAGCAGTTCTTC.

The V gene is TRBV6-5, the J gene TRBJ1-6, with D possibly matching TRBD1 (5 bases). Germline-derived CDR1 and CDR2 are MNHEY and SVGAGI. Deletions cut 2 bases from V and 16 bases from J, with 15 bases between. The CDR3 is 13 amino acids. DNA of the CDR3: TGTGCCAGCAGTTACGCAACCGGGACGCTTCTCCACTTT. Translation gives CASSYATGTLLHF.

The V gene is TRBV11-2, the J gene TRBJ2-3; 8 bases are shared with TRBD2. There are 21 residues in the CDR3. V lost 0 bases and J lost 6; bases outside the gene matches: 23. CDR1 is SGHAT, CDR2 FQNNGV, per germline. CDR3 coding DNA: TGTGCCAGCAGCTTAGAGGGGGGTCCCGGTAGAATAGCGGGAACCCGGGATACGCAGTATTTT. Protein sequence: CASSLEGGPGRIAGTRDTQYF.

The V gene is TRBV6-1, the J gene TRBJ2-2, with 9 positions matching TRBD2. The CDR3 runs to 15 residues. V was clipped by 6 bases and J by 2 bases; unmatched bases: 4. Germline CDR1 and CDR2: MNHNS and SASEGT. The CDR3, as DNA: TGTGCCAGCAGGGCTAGCGGGATTAACACCGGGGAGCTGTTTTTT. It is translated as CASRASGINTGELFF.

This clonotype was seen only a few times. The CDR3 DNA reads as TGCGCCAGCAGCCTCGAAGGCGGGCGGTCGGAGCCCCAGCATTTT. Amino acids: CASSLEGGRSEPQHF. The rearrangement uses TRBV5-1 and TRBJ1-5; D is uncertain. The CDR3 extends over 15 amino acids. V lost 4 bases and J lost 8, with 19 bases in between. Germline V CDR1 and CDR2: SGHRS, YFSETQ.

This clonotype was counted at least ten times. The chain joins TRBV19 to TRBJ2-3; maybe TRBD2 (5 bases). The V end lost 3 bases, the J end lost 3 bases, and 10 bases lay between the germline ends. This CDR3 spans 14 amino acids. Germline V gives CDR1 LNHDA, CDR2 SQIVND (reference sequence). CDR3 in DNA: TGTGCCAGTAGTATGGCTCGGAGGACAGATACGCAGTATTTT. Amino acid sequence: CASSMARRTDTQYF.

This clonotype was found many times. This chain uses TRBV6-5 with TRBJ1-1; D is possibly TRBD1 (5 bases). Germline-derived CDR1 and CDR2 are MNHEY and SVGAGI. The CDR3 runs to 16 residues. V was pared by 7 bases and J by 4 bases, with 22 bases between. The CDR3 DNA reads as TGTGCCAGCACTCCTTCAGGTTTAGGGGCTGGCACTGAAGCTTTCTTT. The encoded protein is CASTPSGLGAGTEAFF.

This clonotype turned up a few times. V is TRBV29-1 and J is TRBJ2-7, with D perhaps matching TRBD1 or TRBD2 (5 bases each). CDR1 is SQVTM and CDR2 is ANQGSEA in the germline V gene. The V end was cut by 4 bases, the J end by 7 bases, with 11 bases between. The CDR3 spans 11 residues. CDR3 DNA sequence: TGCAGCGTTGGTGAGGGGAGAGAGCAGTACTTC. Encoded protein: CSVGEGREQYF.